This T cell receptor (beta chain) was sequenced in a study of T cell responses to AZD1222 COVID-19 vaccine. For the study at large: Second-dose timings of about 4 or about 12 weeks were pooled.

The data were produced by immunoSEQ multiplex PCR, yet TCRdb's version contains in-frame clones alone and is incomplete. This sample has 90,000 to 120,000 clones, with over 90% found just once. Germline CDR1 and CDR2: LGHDT and YNNKEL (reference sequence). This CDR3 has 13 amino acids. V lost 6 bases to trimming and J lost 7 bases, with 12 bases between them. This specimen was peripheral blood, taken on day 0 of AZD1222 vaccination. The receptor was derived from an adult in good health. The rearrangement links TRBV3-1 (or the pseudogene TRBV3-2) to TRBJ2-2, with D possibly matching TRBD2 (5 bases). CDR3 coding DNA: TGTGCCAGCAGACAGACCGCGGGCGGGGAGCTGTTTTTT. It encodes CASRQTAGGELFF.